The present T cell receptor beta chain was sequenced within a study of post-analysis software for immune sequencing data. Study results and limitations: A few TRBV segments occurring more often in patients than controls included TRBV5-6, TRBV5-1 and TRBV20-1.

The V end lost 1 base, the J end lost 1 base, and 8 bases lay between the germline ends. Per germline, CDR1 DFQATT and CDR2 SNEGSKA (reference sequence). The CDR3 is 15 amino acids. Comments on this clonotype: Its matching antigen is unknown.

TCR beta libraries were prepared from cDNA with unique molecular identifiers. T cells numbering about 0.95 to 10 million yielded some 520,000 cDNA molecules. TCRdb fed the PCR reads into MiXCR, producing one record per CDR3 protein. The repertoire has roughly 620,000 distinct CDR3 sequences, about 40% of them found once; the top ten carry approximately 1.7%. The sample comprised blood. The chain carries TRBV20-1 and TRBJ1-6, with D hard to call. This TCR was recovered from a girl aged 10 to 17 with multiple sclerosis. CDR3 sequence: CSARARGSYNSPLHF. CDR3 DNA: TGCAGTGCTAGAGCTCGGGGATCCTATAATTCACCCCTCCACTTT.